This record looks at one TCR beta chain sequence and its context. In the PCR, 60 Vbeta and 13 Jbeta primers were used. Only in-frame clones appear in the TCRdb table, and some are missing; sequencing was by immunoSEQ multiplex PCR. Among 120,000 to 150,000 clones listed, 65% to 85% were seen once. The germline gives CDR1 SGHRS, CDR2 YFSETQ. This CDR3 has 15 amino acids. V dropped 7 bases and J dropped 0 bases, with 15 bases sitting between them. The sample belongs to a study of cytomegalovirus exposure and HLA in healthy donors. This chain links TRBV5-1 with TRBJ2-3; D is possibly TRBD2 (6 bases). The sequenced sample consisted of PBMCs. The TCR originated in a male donor in good health and CMV-seronegative. CDR3 coding DNA: TGCGCCAGCGGACCGACGGGGACTAGCACAGATACGCAGTATTTT. Its protein is CASGPTGTSTDTQYF.